The 14 T cell receptor beta chains in this list originate from one sample, sequenced in a study of cytomegalovirus exposure and HLA in healthy donors. Libraries were prepared by immunoSEQ multiplex PCR; TCRdb keeps only in-frame clonotypes and omits some of them. This repertoire shows roughly 260,000 clones, nearly 90% found once; its top ten account for roughly 0.4%. The sequenced sample was PBMCs. Receptors originate from a woman in her late teens or twenties in good health and CMV-seronegative.

Points on this clone: The same CDR3 is also encoded by other DNA sequences in this sample. The chain recombines TRBV28 with TRBJ1-2; D is unresolved. Trimming pared 6 bases from V and 5 bases from J, leaving 7 bases between. Germline V gene sequence: CDR1 MDHEN, CDR2 SYDVKM. The CDR3 loop spans 11 amino acids. CDR3 loop: CASRGGYGYTF. CDR3 nucleotide sequence: TGTGCCAGCAGGGGAGGGTATGGCTACACCTTC.

The chain has TRBV28 and TRBJ1-5; D not resolved. V dropped 4 bases and J dropped 3 bases, with 13 bases sitting between them. CDR1 and CDR2 (germline): MDHEN, SYDVKM. This CDR3 comprises 15 residues. In DNA, the CDR3 is TGTGCCAGCAGTTCCCATACTAGTGTCAATCAGCCCCAGCATTTT. It encodes CASSSHTSVNQPQHF.

The CDR3 region is CASSYQRGDQETQYF. CDR3 DNA: TGTGCCAGCAGTTACCAGCGGGGGGACCAAGAGACCCAGTACTTC. The J gene is TRBJ2-5, the V gene TRBV6-5, with TRBD2 matching 9 bases. The V segment lost 2 bases and the J segment 0 bases; nucleotides outside the gene matches: 1. In germline, CDR1 is MNHEY, CDR2 SVGAGI. This CDR3 contains 15 residues.

The V and J genes are TRBV27 and TRBJ1-1, with D maybe TRBD1 (6 bases). Germline V gives CDR1 MNHEY, CDR2 SMNVEV (reference sequence). The length of the CDR3 is 11 residues. The germline V and J ends were trimmed by 2 bases and 8 bases, with 6 bases remaining between them. CDR3 sequence (DNA): TGTGCCAGCAGTTTAGGGACAGAAGCTTTCTTT. It is translated as CASSLGTEAFF.

As DNA, the CDR3 is TGTGCAACCAGGGAGGGAATGCCCAAAAACATTCAGTACTTC. Translation: CATREGMPKNIQYF. The rearrangement links TRBV28 to TRBJ2-4; 7 bases match TRBD2. This CDR3 has 14 residues. The germline V gene has CDR1 MDHEN and CDR2 SYDVKM.

The chain couples TRBV30 to TRBJ1-5, with 8 bases matching TRBD1. Germline V CDR1 and CDR2: GTSNPN, SVGIG (reference sequence). CDR3 length: 16 residues. Unmatched junction bases numbered 8, after V lost 1 base and J lost 3 bases. The CDR3, as DNA: TGTGCCTGGAGTGGAATGGACAGGGAATACAATCAGCCCCAGCATTTT. Protein: CAWSGMDREYNQPQHF. Full variable domain (remainder filled in from reference TRBV30 and TRBJ1-5): SQTIHQWPATLVQPVGSPLSLECTVEGTSNPNLYWYRQAAGRGLQLLFYSVGIGQISSEVPQNLSASRPQDRQFILSSKKLLLSDSGFYLCAWSGMDREYNQPQHFGDGTRLSIL.

The genes are TRBV9 and TRBJ1-3; 7 bases map to TRBD1. The V segment lost 5 bases and the J segment 2 bases; nucleotides outside the gene matches: 13. The germline V gene has CDR1 SGDLS and CDR2 YYNGEE. The CDR3 extends over 17 amino acids. CDR3 coding DNA: TGTGCCAGCAGTGGGGCAGGGGACAGAAATACTGGAAACACCATATATTTT. This gives the protein CASSGAGDRNTGNTIYF.

The V and J genes are TRBV16 and TRBJ1-2; possibly TRBD1 for D (6 bases). The V end was cut by 5 bases, the J end by 2 bases, with 12 bases between. The CDR3 consists of 14 residues. Germline V gene sequence: CDR1 KGHSY, CDR2 FQNENV. The CDR3 DNA reads TGTGCCAGCAGCGAAGCGGGGGGCAACTATGGCTACACCTTC. The encoded protein is CASSEAGGNYGYTF. Variable domain in full (rest from reference TRBV16 and TRBJ1-2): GEEVAQTPKHLVRGEGQKAKLYCAPIKGHSYVFWYQQVLKNEFKFLISFQNENVFDETGMPKERFSAKCLPNSPCSLEIQATKLEDSAVYFCASSEAGGNYGYTFGSGTRLTVV.

The chain joins TRBV19 to TRBJ2-7; 8 positions match TRBD2. This CDR3 region has 14 residues. Trimming cost V 4 bases and J 3 bases; bases outside gene matches: 5. In germline, CDR1 is LNHDA, CDR2 SQIVND (reference sequence). CDR3: CASSTAGGYYEQYF. As DNA, the CDR3 is TGTGCCAGTAGTACGGCGGGGGGATACTACGAGCAGTACTTC.

The chain has TRBV4-2 and TRBJ2-4; the match to TRBD2 covers 11 bases. This CDR3 contains 23 residues. The germline CDR1 and CDR2 sequences are LGHNA and YNFKEQ. J gave up 0 bases and V 4 bases, and 23 bases lay outside the gene matches. The CDR3 loop is CASSPSRLETLAGGQKAKNIQYF. Here the CDR3 DNA reads TGTGCCAGCAGCCCGTCCCGACTCGAAACCCTAGCGGGGGGACAAAAAGCCAAAAACATTCAGTACTTC.

The chain couples TRBV9 to TRBJ2-1; 9 bases align to TRBD2. CDR3 length: 16 amino acids. Germline V gene sequence: CDR1 SGDLS, CDR2 YYNGEE. V dropped 2 bases and J dropped 0; count of bases not matched to a gene: 3. This CDR3 is CASSVSGGYSYNEQFF. The DNA of the CDR3 is TGTGCCAGCAGCGTTAGCGGGGGATACTCCTACAATGAGCAGTTCTTC.

The CDR3 spells CASSSGHSGNTIYF. The DNA for the CDR3 is TGTGCCAGCAGTTCCGGACACTCTGGAAACACCATATATTTT. The rearrangement uses TRBV28 and TRBJ1-3; D might be TRBD1 (5 bases). This CDR3 is 14 amino acids long. Germline assignment: CDR1 MDHEN and CDR2 SYDVKM. Deletions cut 4 bases from V and 0 bases from J, with 7 bases between.

This chain joins TRBV6-5 and TRBJ1-5; 9 bases are shared with TRBD1. After removal of 6 bases from V and 4 bases from J, the junction contained 7 bases not matched to a gene. Germline V gene data show CDR1 as MNHEY and CDR2 as SVGAGI. This CDR3 has 15 residues. CDR3: CASSPDRGLNQPQHF. The CDR3 DNA sequence: TGTGCCAGCAGCCCGGACAGGGGACTAAATCAGCCCCAGCATTTT.

The gene calls are TRBV28 and TRBJ2-7, with TRBD1 matching 10 bases. Germline V gene data show CDR1 as MDHEN and CDR2 as SYDVKM. The CDR3 has 14 residues. After removal of 6 bases from V and 7 bases from J, the junction contained 9 bases not matched to a gene. The CDR3 region is CASSPGTGVREQYF. In DNA, the CDR3 is TGTGCCAGCAGCCCCGGGACAGGGGTAAGAGAGCAGTACTTC.